The clone carrying this TCR beta chain was observed at least ten times. TCRdb reprocessed the reads with MiXCR, giving one entry per CDR3 protein. Counted here are roughly 640,000 distinct CDR3 sequences, 20% to 25% occurring once; the ten biggest clones make up 6.5% to 10%. The data derive from a study of T cell repertoires in cytomegalovirus infection. CDR3 size: 14 residues. V lost 5 bases, J lost 3 bases, and 3 bases stayed unmatched. The germline gives CDR1 MDHEN, CDR2 SYDVKM. The receptor was derived from a human donor in good health (CMV status not recorded). Some clones in this sample may be carry-over from other donors' samples. This chain links TRBV28 with TRBJ2-2; TRBD1 agrees at 7 bases. Sequencing input: CD8+ T cells from PBMCs. The CDR3 DNA is TGTGCCAGCAGTATCACAGGGGACACCGGGGAGCTGTTTTTT. Translated: CASSITGDTGELFF.